This T cell receptor beta chain comes out of a study of cytomegalovirus exposure and HLA in healthy donors. About the study: The roughly 110 validation repertoires were produced on the same platform as the roughly 670 repertoires of the first cohort. This was reported in a later analysis.

General observations from the study: Under in vitro conditions, a few CMV-associated chains were confirmed as specific for CMV antigens. It was approximately 160 TCR beta chains that were listed as cytomegalovirus-associated.

Generated by immunoSEQ multiplex PCR, the TCRdb table keeps only in-frame clones and is missing some. The data hold 220,000 or so clones, with approximately 80% observed a single time. Separate from the approximately 700-subject first cohort was the 120-subject validation cohort, to which the donors belonged. There are a few counts of this clone. Its antigen is not identified. Material for sequencing was PBMCs. The clonotype comes from a woman aged 30 to 39 in good health and CMV-seropositive.

CDR3: CASSRVLNYGYTF. As DNA, the CDR3 is TGTGCCAGCAGCCGGGTCCTCAACTATGGCTACACCTTC. The gene calls are TRBV2 and TRBJ1-2; D is ambiguous. The CDR3 is 13 residues long. V lost 6 bases and J 2 bases, leaving 10 bases between the germline ends. Germline CDR1 reads SNHLY; CDR2 reads FYNNEI. Full variable domain (remainder filled in from reference TRBV2 and TRBJ1-2): EPEVTQTPSHQVTQMGQEVILRCVPISNHLYFYWYRQILGQKVEFLVSFYNNEISEKSEIFDDQFSVERPDGSNFTLKIRSTKLEDSAMYFCASSRVLNYGYTFGSGTRLTVV.